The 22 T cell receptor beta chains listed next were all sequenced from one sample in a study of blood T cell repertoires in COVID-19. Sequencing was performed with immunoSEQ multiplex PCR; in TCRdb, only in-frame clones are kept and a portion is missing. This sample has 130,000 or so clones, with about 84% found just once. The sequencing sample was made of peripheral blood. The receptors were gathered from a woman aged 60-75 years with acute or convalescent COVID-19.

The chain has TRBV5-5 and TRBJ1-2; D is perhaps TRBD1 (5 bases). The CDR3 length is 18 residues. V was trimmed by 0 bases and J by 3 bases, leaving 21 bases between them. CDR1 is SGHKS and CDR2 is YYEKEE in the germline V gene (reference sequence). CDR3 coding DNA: TGTGCCAGCAGCTTGGACCGGCAGGGATCGTTACCACACTATGGCTACACCTTC. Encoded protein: CASSLDRQGSLPHYGYTF.

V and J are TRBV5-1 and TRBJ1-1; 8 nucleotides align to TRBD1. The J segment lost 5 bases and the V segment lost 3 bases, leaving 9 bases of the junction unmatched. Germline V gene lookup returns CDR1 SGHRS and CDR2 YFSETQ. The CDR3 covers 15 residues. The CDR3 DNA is TGCGCCAGCAGCTCAGGGGGCCCCCGTGAGACTGAAGCTTTCTTT. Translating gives CASSSGGPRETEAFF.

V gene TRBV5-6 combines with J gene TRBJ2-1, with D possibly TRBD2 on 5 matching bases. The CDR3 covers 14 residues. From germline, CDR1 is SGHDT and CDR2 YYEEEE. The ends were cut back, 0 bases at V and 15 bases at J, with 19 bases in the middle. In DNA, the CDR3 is TGTGCCAGCAGCTTGGATGTGGAAAGGAACGCGGGGTTCTTC. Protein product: CASSLDVERNAGFF.

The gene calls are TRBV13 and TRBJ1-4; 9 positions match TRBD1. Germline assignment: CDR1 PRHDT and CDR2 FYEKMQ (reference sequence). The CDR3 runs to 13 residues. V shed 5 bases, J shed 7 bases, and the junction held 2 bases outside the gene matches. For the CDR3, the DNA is TGTGCCAGCAGCACGGGACAGGGTGAAAAACTGTTTTTT. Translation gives CASSTGQGEKLFF.

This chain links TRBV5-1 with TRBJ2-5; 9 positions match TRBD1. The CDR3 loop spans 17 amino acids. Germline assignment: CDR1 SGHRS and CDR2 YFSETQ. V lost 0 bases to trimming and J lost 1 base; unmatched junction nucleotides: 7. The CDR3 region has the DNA TGCGCCAGCAGCTTGGCACCGGGACAGGGTCCCCAAGAGACCCAGTACTTC. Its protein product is CASSLAPGQGPQETQYF. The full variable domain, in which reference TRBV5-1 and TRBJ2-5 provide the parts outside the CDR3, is KAGVTQTPRYLIKTRGQQVTLSCSPISGHRSVSWYQQTPGQGLQFLFEYFSETQRNKGNFPGRFSGRQFSNSRSEMNVSTLELGDSALYLCASSLAPGQGPQETQYFGPGTRLLVL.

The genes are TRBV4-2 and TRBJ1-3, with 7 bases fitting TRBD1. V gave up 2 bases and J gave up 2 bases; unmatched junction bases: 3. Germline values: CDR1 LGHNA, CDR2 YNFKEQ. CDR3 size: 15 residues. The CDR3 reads CASSQQTGAGNTIYF. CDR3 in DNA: TGTGCCAGCAGCCAACAAACAGGGGCTGGAAACACCATATATTTT.

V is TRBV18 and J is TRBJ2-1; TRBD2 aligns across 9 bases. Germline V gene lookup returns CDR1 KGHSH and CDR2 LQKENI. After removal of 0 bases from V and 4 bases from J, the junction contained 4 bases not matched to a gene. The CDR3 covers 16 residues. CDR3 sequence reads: CASSPPSSGVYNEQFF. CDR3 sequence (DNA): TGTGCCAGCTCACCACCGTCTAGCGGGGTATACAATGAGCAGTTCTTC.

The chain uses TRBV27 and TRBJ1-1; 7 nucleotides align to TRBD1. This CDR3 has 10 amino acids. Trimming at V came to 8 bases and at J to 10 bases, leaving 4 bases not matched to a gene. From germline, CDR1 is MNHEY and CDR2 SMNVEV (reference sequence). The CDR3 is CASQGVGAFF. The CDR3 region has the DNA TGTGCCAGCCAGGGGGTGGGAGCTTTCTTT.

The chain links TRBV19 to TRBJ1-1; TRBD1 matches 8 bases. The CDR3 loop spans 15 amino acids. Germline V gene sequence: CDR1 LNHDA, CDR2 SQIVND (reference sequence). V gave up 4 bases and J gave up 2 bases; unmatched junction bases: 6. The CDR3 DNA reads TGTGCCAGTAGTACCAGACAGGGGACTAACACTGAAGCTTTCTTT. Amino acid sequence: CASSTRQGTNTEAFF. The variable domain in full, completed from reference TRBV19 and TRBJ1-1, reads DGGITQSPKYLFRKEGQNVTLSCEQNLNHDAMYWYRQDPGQGLRLIYYSQIVNDFQKGDIAEGYSVSREKKESFPLTVTSAQKNPTAFYLCASSTRQGTNTEAFFGQGTRLTVV.

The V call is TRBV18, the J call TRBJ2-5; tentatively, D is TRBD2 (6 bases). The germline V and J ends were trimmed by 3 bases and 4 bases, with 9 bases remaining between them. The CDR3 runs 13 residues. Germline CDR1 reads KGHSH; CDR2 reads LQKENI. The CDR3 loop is CASSPLGGETQYF. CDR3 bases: TGTGCCAGCTCACCCTTGGGGGGAGAGACCCAGTACTTC.

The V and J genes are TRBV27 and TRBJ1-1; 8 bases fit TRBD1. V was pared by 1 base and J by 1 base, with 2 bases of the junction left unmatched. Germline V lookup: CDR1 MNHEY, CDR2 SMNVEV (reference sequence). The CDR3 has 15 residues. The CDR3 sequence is CASSLWTGSNTEAFF. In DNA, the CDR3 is TGTGCCAGCAGTTTATGGACAGGGTCGAACACTGAAGCTTTCTTT.

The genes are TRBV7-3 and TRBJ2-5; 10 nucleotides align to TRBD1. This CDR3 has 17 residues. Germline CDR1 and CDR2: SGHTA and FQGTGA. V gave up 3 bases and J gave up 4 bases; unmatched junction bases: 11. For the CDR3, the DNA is TGTGCCAGCAGCTTGGGACAGGGGTCATCAGGAAGAGAGACCCAGTACTTC. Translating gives CASSLGQGSSGRETQYF.

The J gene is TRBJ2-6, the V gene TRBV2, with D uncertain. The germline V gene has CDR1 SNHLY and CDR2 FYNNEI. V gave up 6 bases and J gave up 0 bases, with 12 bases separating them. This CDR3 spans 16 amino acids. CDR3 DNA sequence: TGTGCCAGCAGGGTTCTCGAGCTCTCTGGGGCCAACGTCCTGACTTTC. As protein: CASRVLELSGANVLTF. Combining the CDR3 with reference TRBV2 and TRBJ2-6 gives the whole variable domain EPEVTQTPSHQVTQMGQEVILRCVPISNHLYFYWYRQILGQKVEFLVSFYNNEISEKSEIFDDQFSVERPDGSNFTLKIRSTKLEDSAMYFCASRVLELSGANVLTFGAGSRLTVL.

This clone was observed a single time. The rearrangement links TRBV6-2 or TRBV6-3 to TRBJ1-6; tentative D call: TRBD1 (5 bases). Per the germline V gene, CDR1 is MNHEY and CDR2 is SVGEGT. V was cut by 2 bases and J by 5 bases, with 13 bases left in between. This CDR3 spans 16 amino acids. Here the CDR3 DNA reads TGTGCCAGCAGTTACCAATCGGGACTTAATAATTCACCCCTCCACTTT. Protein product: CASSYQSGLNNSPLHF.

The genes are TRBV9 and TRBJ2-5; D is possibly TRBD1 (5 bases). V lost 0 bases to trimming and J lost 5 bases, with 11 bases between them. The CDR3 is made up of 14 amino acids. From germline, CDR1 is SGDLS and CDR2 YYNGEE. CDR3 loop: CASSVAPGRETQYF. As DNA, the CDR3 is TGTGCCAGCAGCGTAGCCCCAGGGCGCGAGACCCAGTACTTC.

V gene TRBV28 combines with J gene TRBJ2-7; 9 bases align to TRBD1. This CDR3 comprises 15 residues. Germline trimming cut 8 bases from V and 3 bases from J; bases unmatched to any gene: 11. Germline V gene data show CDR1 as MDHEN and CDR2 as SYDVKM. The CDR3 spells CASYSPGQGNYEQYF. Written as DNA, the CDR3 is TGTGCCAGCTACTCTCCGGGACAGGGTAACTACGAGCAGTACTTC.

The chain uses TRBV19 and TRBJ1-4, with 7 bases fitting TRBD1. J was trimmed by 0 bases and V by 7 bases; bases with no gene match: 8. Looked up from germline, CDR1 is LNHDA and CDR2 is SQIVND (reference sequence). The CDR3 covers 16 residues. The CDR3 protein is CASKTDRSTTNEKLFF. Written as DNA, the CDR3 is TGTGCCAGTAAGACGGACAGGTCCACAACTAATGAAAAACTGTTTTTT.

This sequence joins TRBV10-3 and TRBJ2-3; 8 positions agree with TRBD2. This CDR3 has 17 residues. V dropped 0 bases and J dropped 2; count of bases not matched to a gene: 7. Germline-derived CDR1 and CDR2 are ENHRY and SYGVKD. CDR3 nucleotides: TGTGCCATCAGTGAGTCTTTAACTAGCGGAACCACAGATACGCAGTATTTT. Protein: CAISESLTSGTTDTQYF.

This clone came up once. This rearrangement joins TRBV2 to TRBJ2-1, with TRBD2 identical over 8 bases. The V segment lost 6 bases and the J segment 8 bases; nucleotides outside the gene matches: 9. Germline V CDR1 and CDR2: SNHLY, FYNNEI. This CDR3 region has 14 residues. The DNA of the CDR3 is TGTGCCAGCAGAGGCGGGGGGCTGGTGGATGAGCAGTTCTTC. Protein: CASRGGGLVDEQFF.

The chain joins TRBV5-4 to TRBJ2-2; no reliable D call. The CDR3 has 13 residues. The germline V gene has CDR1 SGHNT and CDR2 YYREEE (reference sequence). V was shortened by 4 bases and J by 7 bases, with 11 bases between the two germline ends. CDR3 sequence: CASSIDTLGELFF. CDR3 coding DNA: TGTGCCAGCAGCATAGACACTCTCGGGGAGCTGTTTTTT.

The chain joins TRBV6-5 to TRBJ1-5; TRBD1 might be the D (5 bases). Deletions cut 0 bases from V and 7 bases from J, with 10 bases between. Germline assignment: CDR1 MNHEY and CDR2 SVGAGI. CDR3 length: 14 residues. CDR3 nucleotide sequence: TGTGCCAGCAGTTACTCGGAGGGGAGACAGCCCCAGCATTTT. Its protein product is CASSYSEGRQPQHF.

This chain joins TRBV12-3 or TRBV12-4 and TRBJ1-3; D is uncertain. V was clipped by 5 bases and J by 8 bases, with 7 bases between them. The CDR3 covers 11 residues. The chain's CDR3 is CASSDRYTIYF. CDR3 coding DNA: TGTGCCAGCAGTGATCGGTACACCATATATTTT.